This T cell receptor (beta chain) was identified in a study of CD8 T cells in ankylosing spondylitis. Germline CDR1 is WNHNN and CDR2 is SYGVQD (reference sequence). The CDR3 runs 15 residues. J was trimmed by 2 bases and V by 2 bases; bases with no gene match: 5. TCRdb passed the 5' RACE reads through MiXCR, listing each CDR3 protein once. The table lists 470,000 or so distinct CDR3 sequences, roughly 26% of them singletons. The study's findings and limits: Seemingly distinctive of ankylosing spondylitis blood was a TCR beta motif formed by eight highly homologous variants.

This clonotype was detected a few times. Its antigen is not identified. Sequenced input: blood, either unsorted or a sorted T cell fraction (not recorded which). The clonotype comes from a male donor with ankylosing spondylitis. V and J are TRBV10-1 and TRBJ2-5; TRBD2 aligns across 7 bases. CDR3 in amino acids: CASSERASGQETQYF. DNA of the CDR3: TGCGCCAGCAGTGAGAGGGCTAGCGGACAAGAGACCCAGTACTTC.